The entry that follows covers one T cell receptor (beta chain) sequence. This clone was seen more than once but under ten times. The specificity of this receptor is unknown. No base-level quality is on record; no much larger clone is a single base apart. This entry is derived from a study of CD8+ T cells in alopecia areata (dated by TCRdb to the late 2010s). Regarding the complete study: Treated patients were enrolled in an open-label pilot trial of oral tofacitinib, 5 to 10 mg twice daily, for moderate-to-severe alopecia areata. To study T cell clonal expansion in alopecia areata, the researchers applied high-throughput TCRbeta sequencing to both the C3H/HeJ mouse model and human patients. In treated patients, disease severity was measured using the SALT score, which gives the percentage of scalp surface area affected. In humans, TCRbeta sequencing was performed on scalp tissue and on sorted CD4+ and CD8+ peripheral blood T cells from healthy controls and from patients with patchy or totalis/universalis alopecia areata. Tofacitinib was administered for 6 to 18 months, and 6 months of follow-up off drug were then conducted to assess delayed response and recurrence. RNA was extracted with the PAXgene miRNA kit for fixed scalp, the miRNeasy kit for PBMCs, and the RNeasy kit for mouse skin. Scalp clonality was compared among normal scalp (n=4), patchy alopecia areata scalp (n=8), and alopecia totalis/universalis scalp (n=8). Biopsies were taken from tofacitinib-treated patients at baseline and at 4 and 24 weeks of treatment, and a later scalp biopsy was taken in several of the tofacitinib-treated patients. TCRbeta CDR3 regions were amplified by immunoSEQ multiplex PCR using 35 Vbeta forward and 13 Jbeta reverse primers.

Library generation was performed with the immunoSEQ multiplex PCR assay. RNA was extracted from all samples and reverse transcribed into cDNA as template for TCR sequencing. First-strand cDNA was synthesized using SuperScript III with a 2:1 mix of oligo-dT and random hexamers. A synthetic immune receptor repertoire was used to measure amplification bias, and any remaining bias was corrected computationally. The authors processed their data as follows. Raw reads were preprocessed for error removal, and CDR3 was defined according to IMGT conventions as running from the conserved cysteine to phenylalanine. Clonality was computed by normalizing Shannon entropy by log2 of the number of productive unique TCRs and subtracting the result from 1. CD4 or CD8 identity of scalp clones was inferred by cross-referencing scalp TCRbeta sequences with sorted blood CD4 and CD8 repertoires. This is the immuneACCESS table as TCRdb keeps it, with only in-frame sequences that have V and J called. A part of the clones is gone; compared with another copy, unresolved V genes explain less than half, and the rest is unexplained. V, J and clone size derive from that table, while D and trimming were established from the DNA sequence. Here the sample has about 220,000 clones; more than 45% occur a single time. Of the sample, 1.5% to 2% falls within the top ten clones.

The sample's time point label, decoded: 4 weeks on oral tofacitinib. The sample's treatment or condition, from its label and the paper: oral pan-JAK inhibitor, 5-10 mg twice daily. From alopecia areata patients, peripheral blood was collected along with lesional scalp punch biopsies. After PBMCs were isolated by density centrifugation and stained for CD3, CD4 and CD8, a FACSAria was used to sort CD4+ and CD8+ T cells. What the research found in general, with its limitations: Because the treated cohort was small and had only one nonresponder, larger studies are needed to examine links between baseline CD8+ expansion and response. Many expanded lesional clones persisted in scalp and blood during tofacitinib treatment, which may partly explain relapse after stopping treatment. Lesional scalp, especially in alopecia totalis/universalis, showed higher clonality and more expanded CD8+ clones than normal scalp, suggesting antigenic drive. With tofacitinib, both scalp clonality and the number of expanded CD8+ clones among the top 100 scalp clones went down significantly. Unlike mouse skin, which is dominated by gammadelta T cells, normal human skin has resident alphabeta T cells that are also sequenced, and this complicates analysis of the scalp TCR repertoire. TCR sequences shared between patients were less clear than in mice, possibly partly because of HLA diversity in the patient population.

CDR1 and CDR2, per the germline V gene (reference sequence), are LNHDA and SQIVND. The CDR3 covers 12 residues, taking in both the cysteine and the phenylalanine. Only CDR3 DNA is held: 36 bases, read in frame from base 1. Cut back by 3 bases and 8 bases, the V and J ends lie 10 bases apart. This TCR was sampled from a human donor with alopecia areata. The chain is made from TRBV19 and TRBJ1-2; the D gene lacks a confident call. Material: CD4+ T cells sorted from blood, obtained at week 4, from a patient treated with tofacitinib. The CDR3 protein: CASSIEVGGYTF. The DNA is TGTGCCAGTAGTATTGAGGTGGGAGGCTACACCTTC.